The next 27 T cell receptor beta chains were all read from a single sample in a study of blood T cell repertoires in COVID-19. Some clones are missing from TCRdb's copy, which holds only in-frame ones; the method was immunoSEQ multiplex PCR. The sample includes approximately 120,000 clones, around four fifths seen only once; the top ten take 15% to 20%. Material: peripheral blood. These receptors were collected from a woman aged 60-70 years with acute or convalescent COVID-19.

The rearrangement links TRBV4-3 to TRBJ1-4; D is undetermined. This CDR3 is built from 18 residues. Germline lookup yields CDR1 LGHNA and CDR2 YSLEER. Trimming cost V 1 base and J 7 bases, with 22 bases left between them. This CDR3 is CASSQGKRSRPNGEKLFF. The CDR3 DNA follows: TGCGCCAGCAGCCAAGGGAAAAGGTCCAGGCCCAACGGTGAAAAACTGTTTTTT.

This clone appeared a single time. The chain combines TRBV7-2 with TRBJ1-2, with a weak D call TRBD1 (5 bases). This CDR3 region has 13 residues. V was shortened by 11 bases and J by 8 bases, with 21 bases between the two germline ends. Looked up from germline, CDR1 is SGHTA and CDR2 is FQGNSA. DNA for the CDR3: TGTGCCGTCCTTACCGGGGGGGGAATCGGCTACACCTTC. This encodes CAVLTGGGIGYTF.

This sequence joins TRBV7-8 and TRBJ1-1; 9 nucleotides match TRBD1. J gave up 11 bases and V 5 bases, and 12 bases lay outside the gene matches. CDR3 length equals 14 residues. Germline lookup yields CDR1 SGHVS and CDR2 FQNEAQ. The CDR3: CASSKSQGASSAFF. In DNA, the CDR3 is TGTGCCAGCAGCAAATCACAGGGGGCTAGTTCGGCTTTCTTT.

The rearrangement joins TRBV27 to TRBJ1-2; D unclear. Trimming shortened V by 4 bases and J by 5 bases, and 20 bases separated the two germline ends. This CDR3 is built from 16 residues. Germline V gene data show CDR1 as MNHEY and CDR2 as SMNVEV (reference sequence). CDR3 DNA: TGTGCCAGCAGTTCCCTCGGAGAGGGCGGTAGTTATGGCTACACCTTC. It is translated as CASSSLGEGGSYGYTF.

CDR3 region: CASRTPRQGKETQYF. The CDR3 region has the DNA TGTGCCAGCAGAACTCCGAGACAGGGAAAGGAGACCCAGTACTTC. The rearrangement uses TRBV28 and TRBJ2-5, with 7 bases fitting TRBD1. The CDR3 is 15 residues long. CDR1 is MDHEN, CDR2 SYDVKM, per germline. Losses at the gene ends were 6 bases for V and 5 bases for J; bases not matched to a gene: 12.

Only one count was recorded for this clone. The J gene is TRBJ2-7, the V gene TRBV5-7; 9 bases align to TRBD1. TRBV5-7 is sorted into the ORF group, with uncertain function. V was pared by 0 bases and J by 0 bases, with 4 bases of the junction left unmatched. CDR3 length: 16 amino acids. CDR3 sequence (DNA): TGTGCCAGCAGCTTGGTTGGGACAGGGATCTCCTACGAGCAGTACTTC. Amino acids: CASSLVGTGISYEQYF.

This clone was detected once. This rearrangement joins TRBV6-5 to TRBJ1-1; 8 nucleotides align to TRBD1. V trimming: 4 bases; J trimming: 6 bases; junction bases outside the gene matches: 1. In germline, CDR1 is MNHEY, CDR2 SVGAGI. The CDR3 has 12 residues. The chain's CDR3 is CASSLQGAEAFF. The DNA for the CDR3 is TGTGCCAGCAGTTTACAGGGGGCTGAAGCTTTCTTT.

The CDR3 loop reads CASTRELQETQYF. The CDR3 DNA is TGTGCCAGCACACGGGAGCTTCAAGAGACCCAGTACTTC. This chain connects TRBV5-6 to TRBJ2-5; possibly TRBD2 for D (6 bases). The CDR3 runs to 13 residues. Per the germline V gene, CDR1 is SGHDT and CDR2 is YYEEEE. V was shortened by 6 bases and J by 2 bases, with 11 bases between the two germline ends.

This sequence joins TRBV11-2 and TRBJ2-1, with 9 bases lining up with TRBD1. The CDR3 is 17 residues long. Looked up from germline, CDR1 is SGHAT and CDR2 is FQNNGV. Trimming removed 5 bases from V and 8 bases from J; junction bases left unmatched: 16. The CDR3 bases are TGTGCCAGCAGCCCCTTGTCGGGGACAGGGAAATTCGATGAGCAGTTCTTC. It specifies CASSPLSGTGKFDEQFF. Full variable domain (remainder filled in from reference TRBV11-2 and TRBJ2-1): EAGVAQSPRYKIIEKRQSVAFWCNPISGHATLYWYQQILGQGPKLLIQFQNNGVVDDSQLPKDRFSAERLKGVDSTLKIQPAKLEDSAVYLCASSPLSGTGKFDEQFFGPGTRLTVL.

This clone was picked up a small number of times. This rearrangement joins TRBV14 to TRBJ2-7; TRBD1 might be the D (6 bases). Trimming removed 4 bases from V and 3 bases from J, with 10 bases in between. Germline CDR1 reads SGHDN; CDR2 reads FVKESK. The CDR3 totals 13 residues. CDR3 nucleotides: TGTGCCAGCAGCCGAGGACAGAGCTACGAGCAGTACTTC. Its translation: CASSRGQSYEQYF.

The chain employs TRBV10-3 and TRBJ2-7; 9 nucleotides line up with TRBD1. This CDR3 comprises 12 residues. CDR1 is ENHRY and CDR2 is SYGVKD in the germline V gene. The CDR3 spells CANGQGTYEQYF. The CDR3 DNA reads as TGTGCAAACGGACAGGGGACCTACGAGCAGTACTTC.

This chain links TRBV7-8 with TRBJ1-1, with D unresolved. The germline V and J ends were trimmed by 5 bases and 0 bases, with 7 bases remaining between them. The CDR3 loop spans 13 amino acids. CDR1 and CDR2 (germline): SGHVS, FQNEAQ. This CDR3 is CASSPDMNTEAFF. In nucleotides, the CDR3 is TGTGCCAGCAGCCCCGACATGAACACTGAAGCTTTCTTT.

The chain links TRBV24-1 to TRBJ1-1; 12 nucleotides agree with TRBD1. The CDR3 runs to 16 residues. Germline values: CDR1 KGHDR, CDR2 SFDVKD. After removal of 7 bases from V and 1 base from J, the junction contained 6 bases not matched to a gene. The CDR3 DNA reads TGTGCCACCAGCCCCGGGACAGGGGGCAGGAACACTGAAGCTTTCTTT. Its translation is CATSPGTGGRNTEAFF.

The chain is built from TRBV30 and TRBJ2-7, with TRBD2 matching over 8 bases. The CDR3 spans 13 residues. Trimming took 2 bases from V and 5 from J; bases not matched to a gene: 5. Germline V gene data show CDR1 as GTSNPN and CDR2 as SVGIG (reference sequence). The chain's CDR3 is CAWSFGRAHEQYF. The DNA for the CDR3 is TGTGCCTGGAGTTTCGGGAGGGCCCACGAGCAGTACTTC.

This chain uses TRBV27 with TRBJ2-7; 16 bases line up with TRBD2. This CDR3 contains 14 residues. Trimming took 4 bases from V and 7 from J; bases not matched to a gene: 1. Germline CDR1 reads MNHEY; CDR2 reads SMNVEV (reference sequence). CDR3 amino acids: CASSSGLAGGEQYF. The CDR3 DNA sequence: TGTGCCAGCAGTTCGGGACTAGCGGGAGGGGAGCAGTACTTC.

As DNA, the CDR3 is TGTGCCAGCAGCTTTCGGGTTAGCACAGATACGCAGTATTTT. It encodes CASSFRVSTDTQYF. This chain uses TRBV5-6 with TRBJ2-3; D gene ambiguous. Trimming took off 2 bases at V and 0 bases at J, with 7 bases between the two ends. This CDR3 has 14 residues. Germline CDR1 reads SGHDT; CDR2 reads YYEEEE.

The chain employs TRBV10-3 and TRBJ1-1; D may be TRBD1 (6 bases). CDR1 and CDR2 (germline): ENHRY, SYGVKD. The V and J ends lost 10 bases and 1 base respectively, with 16 bases between them. This CDR3 contains 14 residues. CDR3 nucleotides: TGTGCCACGGAGACACAGGGCCAGAACACTGAAGCTTTCTTT. Protein: CATETQGQNTEAFF.

This rearrangement joins TRBV30 to TRBJ2-7; D may be TRBD1 (6 bases). V lost 7 bases and J 5 bases, leaving 12 bases between the germline ends. From germline, CDR1 is GTSNPN and CDR2 SVGIG (reference sequence). The CDR3 is made up of 11 amino acids. The CDR3 sequence: CAFEQGHEQYF. The DNA for the CDR3 is TGTGCCTTCGAACAGGGCCACGAGCAGTACTTC.

The chain has TRBV19 and TRBJ2-5; TRBD2 matches 12 bases. CDR1 is LNHDA, CDR2 SQIVND, per germline (reference sequence). After removal of 5 bases from V and 2 bases from J, the junction contained 12 bases not matched to a gene. This CDR3 region has 18 residues. CDR3 loop: CASSVRLAGAGIQETQYF. The CDR3 coding sequence is TGTGCCAGTAGTGTTCGACTAGCGGGAGCGGGAATACAAGAGACCCAGTACTTC. The variable domain in full, completed from reference TRBV19 and TRBJ2-5, reads DGGITQSPKYLFRKEGQNVTLSCEQNLNHDAMYWYRQDPGQGLRLIYYSQIVNDFQKGDIAEGYSVSREKKESFPLTVTSAQKNPTAFYLCASSVRLAGAGIQETQYFGPGTRLLVL.

This chain uses TRBV6-5 with TRBJ2-2, with D unresolved. Trimming stripped 7 bases from V and 6 bases from J, with 12 bases between. The length of the CDR3 is 13 residues. Germline CDR1 reads MNHEY; CDR2 reads SVGAGI. DNA of the CDR3: TGTGCCAGCATCACGACCCAGGCCGGGGAGCTGTTTTTT. Translated, it gives CASITTQAGELFF.

The rearrangement uses TRBV30 and TRBJ1-5; weak D call: TRBD1 (5 bases). Trimming pared 1 base from V and 7 bases from J, leaving 11 bases between. This CDR3 is 13 amino acids long. Germline CDR1 reads GTSNPN; CDR2 reads SVGIG (reference sequence). CDR3 in DNA: TGTGCCTGGAGTGACAGGAAAGAACAGCCCCAGCATTTT. This gives the protein CAWSDRKEQPQHF.

Here the CDR3 reads CASRKSLAGDYEQFF. The DNA for the CDR3 is TGTGCCAGCAGAAAAAGTCTAGCGGGAGATTATGAGCAGTTCTTC. This chain joins TRBV6-6 and TRBJ2-1, with 10 bases identical to TRBD2. V trimming: 6 bases; J trimming: 8 bases; junction bases outside the gene matches: 10. The germline V gene encodes CDR1 MNHNY and CDR2 SVGAGI (reference sequence). There are 15 residues in the CDR3.

This clone is a singleton in its sample. The V gene is TRBV24-1, the J gene TRBJ2-3; 10 bases are a match to TRBD2. Germline CDR1 and CDR2: KGHDR and SFDVKD. The V and J ends lost 3 bases and 2 bases, in that order; junction bases with no gene match: 4. CDR3 length equals 16 residues. Here the CDR3 DNA reads TGTGCCACCAGTGATCGTACTAGCGGGGCCACAGATACGCAGTATTTT. Protein: CATSDRTSGATDTQYF.

This clone was picked up a small number of times. The CDR3 bases are TGTGCCAGCAGCCAACGACAGGGGGCAGATACGCAGTATTTT. It encodes CASSQRQGADTQYF. The chain employs TRBV3-1 (or the pseudogene TRBV3-2) and TRBJ2-3; the match to TRBD1 covers 9 bases. Germline CDR1 reads LGHDT; CDR2 reads YNNKEL (reference sequence). The CDR3 has 14 amino acids. V lost 2 bases and J lost 4; bases outside the gene matches: 1.

The V and J genes are TRBV30 and TRBJ1-1; unclear D gene. Germline assignment: CDR1 GTSNPN and CDR2 SVGIG (reference sequence). The CDR3 totals 12 residues. With 2 bases removed from V and 3 bases from J, the gap between germline ends came to 7 bases. In DNA, the CDR3 is TGTGCCTGGAGTAGCACAGACACTGAAGCTTTCTTT. Translated: CAWSSTDTEAFF.

The V call is TRBV18, the J call TRBJ1-2; D unclear. Germline CDR1 KGHSH, CDR2 LQKENI. The CDR3 totals 12 residues. Trimming took 6 bases from V and 2 from J, leaving 7 bases between them. This CDR3 reads CASSRPNYGYTF. The CDR3 DNA is TGTGCCAGCTCCCGTCCGAACTATGGCTACACCTTC.

The chain recombines TRBV5-4 with TRBJ1-2; D gene ambiguous. Germline CDR1 reads SGHNT; CDR2 reads YYREEE (reference sequence). V gave up 3 bases and J gave up 0 bases, with 9 bases separating them. The length of the CDR3 is 14 residues. The CDR3: CASSSLTTNYGYTF. The DNA of the CDR3 is TGTGCCAGCAGCTCCTTGACAACTAACTATGGCTACACCTTC. Looking up the rest from reference TRBV5-4 and TRBJ1-2 gives the full variable domain: ETGVTQSPTHLIKTRGQQVTLRCSSQSGHNTVSWYQQALGQGPQFIFQYYREEENGRGNFPPRFSGLQFPNYSSELNVNALELDDSALYLCASSSLTTNYGYTFGSGTRLTVV.